These T cell receptor beta chains were read from a single sample in a study of cytomegalovirus exposure and HLA in healthy donors. TCRdb's table, derived via immunoSEQ multiplex PCR, lists solely in-frame clones and lacks some. The sample consists of 100,000 to 150,000 clones, about nine tenths of them appearing once. Material for sequencing was PBMCs. These receptors were taken from a woman under 30 in good health and CMV-seronegative. Both conserved end residues are part of each CDR3. The D gene is left open where the match is weak. Clone size is given for some rows only: seen once, a few or many times, or a class if the clone is expanded.

NA	TRBV5-1	TRBJ1-1	TRBD1	TGCGCCAGCAGCATCGGACAGGGGGTCACTGAAGCTTTCTTT	CASSIGQGVTEAFF
NA	TRBV6-5	TRBJ2-3	NA	TGTGCCAGCTGGCGGACACCCTCTAGCACAGATACGCAGTATTTT	CASWRTPSSTDTQYF
NA	TRBV5-8	TRBJ1-5	NA	TGTGCCAGCAGCCAAGGGAGTCAGCCCCAGCATTTT	CASSQGSQPQHF
NA	TRBV28	TRBJ1-2	NA	TGTGCCAGCAGTTTACAACTCAGGGATGGCTACACCTTC	CASSLQLRDGYTF
NA	TRBV28	TRBJ1-2	NA	TGTGCCAGCAGTCTCAGGTCCCAAGGCTACACCTTC	CASSLRSQGYTF
NA	TRBV6-5	TRBJ2-7	NA	TGTGCCAGCAGCCTCGATGGGAGAAGGGAGCAGTACTTC	CASSLDGRREQYF
NA	TRBV27	TRBJ2-1	TRBD2	TGTGCCAGCAGTTTGCCGGGGGGGGGCAACAATGAGCAGTTCTTC	CASSLPGGGNNEQFF
once	TRBV9	TRBJ2-1	TRBD2	TGTGCCAGCAGCGTAGCCCTAGCGGGAAACTACAATGAGCAGTTCTTC	CASSVALAGNYNEQFF
few	TRBV6-1	TRBJ2-1	TRBD1	TGTGCCAGCAGTGAAGAGCCGACAGGGGGAAATGAGCAGTTCTTC	CASSEEPTGGNEQFF
NA	TRBV6-1	TRBJ1-4	TRBD1	TGTGCCAGCAGTGCGCCCTTAAGGGGGCTTCGTGAAAAACTGTTTTTT	CASSAPLRGLREKLFF
once	TRBV7-9	TRBJ2-7	NA	TGTGCCAGCAGCTTAGTAGAGAGCGCACACTCCTACGAGCAGTACTTC	CASSLVESAHSYEQYF
NA	TRBV19	TRBJ1-4	NA	TGTGCCAGTACCCGAACGTGGGGCGAAAAACTGTTTTTT	CASTRTWGEKLFF
once	TRBV29-1	TRBJ2-3	TRBD2	TGCAGCGTTGACGAGACTAGCGGGGGCACAGATACGCAGTATTTT	CSVDETSGGTDTQYF
NA	TRBV6-1	TRBJ1-1	NA	TGTGCCAGCAGTCAGGGATTCATGAACACTGAAGCTTTCTTT	CASSQGFMNTEAFF
NA	TRBV6-1	TRBJ2-5	TRBD2	TGTGCCAGCAGTGCACTCCGGGAAGGTAGCGGGAGGGAACAAGAGACCCAGTACTTC	CASSALREGSGREQETQYF
NA	TRBV4-1	TRBJ1-5	NA	TGCGCCAGCAGCCAAGCGAACCTAGGGGGTTTAGGAAGTCAGCCCCAGCATTTT	CASSQANLGGLGSQPQHF
NA	TRBV2	TRBJ2-1	TRBD2	TGTGCCAGCAGCCGGACTAGCGGGAGTCGGAATGAGCAGTTCTTC	CASSRTSGSRNEQFF
NA	TRBV5-1	TRBJ2-5	NA	TGCGCCAGCAGCTTAGAGGAGACCCAGTACTTC	CASSLEETQYF
NA	TRBV9	TRBJ2-3	TRBD2	TGTGCCAGCAGCGATCCCACTAGCGGGAGCACAGATACGCAGTATTTT	CASSDPTSGSTDTQYF
NA	TRBV4-2	TRBJ2-3	NA	TGTGCCAGCAGCCAAGCGGGGGGCACAGATACGCAGTATTTT	CASSQAGGTDTQYF
NA	TRBV28	TRBJ1-2	NA	TGTGCCAGCAGTTTAGGGGCGGCCCAGGGTCTAAACTATGGCTACACCTTC	CASSLGAAQGLNYGYTF
NA	TRBV29-1	TRBJ2-7	TRBD2	TGCAGCGCCGAGACTAGCGGGAACTACGAGCAGTACTTC	CSAETSGNYEQYF